The source of this T cell receptor beta chain is a study of neurological immune-mediated disorders (dated by TCRdb to about 2019). Context from the whole study: Peripheral blood TCR-beta repertoires from HTLV-I-associated myelopathy (HAM/TSP) patients, multiple sclerosis patients and healthy controls were compared by UMI-based sequencing. Longitudinal samples, technical triplicates and paired sorted CD4+ and CD8+ T-cell subsets, alongside PBMC samples, were included among the approximately 100 TCR-beta libraries. Of the 68 subjects in the cohort, around 15 were HAM/TSP patients, around 34 were multiple sclerosis patients, and 20 were healthy controls.

Trimming at the junction amounts to 5 bases on V and 4 bases on J, and the germline ends lie 12 bases apart. The CDR3 has 13 amino acids, counting the end cysteine and phenylalanine. Just CDR3 DNA is preserved here, 39 bases in frame from base 1. CDR1 and CDR2 are read off the germline V gene as SGHTA and FQGTGA. This clonotype appeared many times. It has no known antigen specificity. Qualities for individual bases were not recorded, and no much larger clone is one base off. The healthy controls were volunteers from a blood bank in Maryland, USA. For unsorted PBMC libraries, 2 million PBMCs were used after storage in RNAlater at -80 degrees C until RNA extraction. Peripheral blood was subjected to Ficoll-Hypaque density gradient centrifugation to isolate PBMCs, which were then cryopreserved in liquid nitrogen. Broad study findings and their caveats: TCR clonal expansion was highest in HAM/TSP patients and lowest in MS patients, with MS patients falling below even healthy controls. No identical CDR3 amino acid sequences were found to be shared among expanded clones across subjects, suggesting that TCR-beta repertoires were private in all groups.

To synthesize cDNA, template-switch 5'RACE was performed with a primer carrying a 10-nucleotide random unique molecular identifier so that each TCR transcript was tagged. Over 190 million TCR-beta sequences, covering 15-18 subjects, were produced in each sequencing run. The RNeasy kit was used to extract total RNA. The KAPA Real-time Library Amplification kit was used to amplify TCR-beta VDJ regions with primers targeting the TCR constant region and the 5'RACE anchor. A first PCR added sample indexes and Illumina adaptors, after which a second PCR increased the library yield. After purification with Ampure beads, the TCR product of roughly 650 bp was size-selected on a 2% E-gel SizeSelection system. Library quality was checked on a Bioanalyzer, concentration was measured with Qubit, and libraries were quantified with the Kapa Library Quantification kit before pooling. An Illumina HiSeq 2500 was used to sequence the libraries paired-end at 2 x 150 bp. To increase sequence diversity, about 23-30% phiX was spiked into each library pool. The study's own analysis went as follows. Quality-filtered reads were processed with the UMI-based MiGEC pipeline, and over 80% of raw TCR sequences were removed by the MiGEC pipeline during error correction. IMGT germline references were used for aligning VDJ genes, and each clonotype was defined as a unique CDR3 amino acid sequence together with its V-J genes. Clonal expansion, Shannon diversity and CDR3 relatedness (CalcPairwiseDistances, ClusterSamples) were evaluated with VDJtools, and phylogenetic trees were built with CLCbio workbench. Clones with at least 8 unique UMIs were defined as expanded, with this threshold being based on coefficient-of-variation modelling across technical triplicates. TCRdb ran its own pipeline on the public reads, namely fastp trimming at Q25 and MiXCR clone calling, and kept in-frame beta chains. Here each entry gathers all rows of one CDR3 protein and keeps the most common genes and DNA. It is TCRdb's table, rather than the study itself, that gives the V and J calls and clone size. The sample has around 83,000 distinct CDR3 sequences on record, approximately 14% of them singletons. The ten largest clones take up roughly 7% of the sample.

The TCR sequence derives from a woman aged 45-65 years in good health. The source material was PBMCs. The V and J segments used are TRBV7-3 and TRBJ2-7; the D gene is possibly TRBD2, with 5 bases matching. Here is the DNA: TGTGCCAGCAGCCAAGACACGGGGTACGAGCAGTACTTC. It specifies CASSQDTGYEQYF.